This T cell receptor (beta chain) was obtained from a study of graft-versus-host responses after intestinal transplantation. On the study more broadly: In this cohort, recipients had multivisceral, liver-intestinal, or isolated intestinal transplants. Recipients across the board were started on anti-thymocyte globulin induction, then kept on tacrolimus and steroids for around three years.

Profiled with immunoSEQ multiplex PCR; TCRdb holds only in-frame clones, not every one. The data hold 75,000 to 100,000 clones, with around nine tenths observed a single time. Whole-study results and caveats: Patients with graft-donor T cell macrochimerism had high graft-versus-host to host-versus-graft clonal ratios in allografts. Recipient marrow contained GvH clones, some of which appeared first in ileum or blood.

Comments on this clone: Its antigen is not identified.

Germline V gene lookup returns CDR1 MGHRA and CDR2 YSYEKL. The CDR3 consists of 13 residues. V shed 1 base and J shed 3 bases, with 7 bases lying between them. The chain combines TRBV4-1 with TRBJ2-7, with D tentatively TRBD1 or TRBD2 (5 bases each). Source: PBMCs, taken roughly 450 days after intestinal transplant. The receptor comes from a human patient who received an intestinal transplant, so some T cells may come from the graft donor. CDR3 in DNA: TGCGCCAGCAGCCAAGGGGGGAGCTACGAGCAGTACTTC. Amino acids: CASSQGGSYEQYF.